The subject of this entry is one T cell receptor beta chain. What it recognizes is unknown. These data are taken from a study of T cell responses to AZD1222 COVID-19 vaccine. Study results and limitations: The donor group comprised mostly white British people and more females; the analysis possibly underestimated clonal diversity. Of the AZD1222 recipients, only five to seven were seropositive at baseline. Spike as a whole was targeted by vaccine-associated CD4 TCRs, dominant at 160-218 and 743-854.

Only in-frame clones appear in the TCRdb table, and some are missing; sequencing was by immunoSEQ multiplex PCR. The sample contains 150,000 or so clones, less than 90% of which appear only once. V was pared by 6 bases and J by 5 bases, with 5 bases between. The germline V gene encodes CDR1 SNHLY and CDR2 FYNNEI. The CDR3 covers 11 residues. The specimen was peripheral blood, collected after recovery from COVID-19. The sequence was collected from an adult who had recovered from COVID-19. The genes are TRBV2 and TRBJ2-1; D unclear. The CDR3 here is CASRFNNEQFF. The CDR3 nucleotides read TGTGCCAGCAGATTTAACAATGAGCAGTTCTTC.